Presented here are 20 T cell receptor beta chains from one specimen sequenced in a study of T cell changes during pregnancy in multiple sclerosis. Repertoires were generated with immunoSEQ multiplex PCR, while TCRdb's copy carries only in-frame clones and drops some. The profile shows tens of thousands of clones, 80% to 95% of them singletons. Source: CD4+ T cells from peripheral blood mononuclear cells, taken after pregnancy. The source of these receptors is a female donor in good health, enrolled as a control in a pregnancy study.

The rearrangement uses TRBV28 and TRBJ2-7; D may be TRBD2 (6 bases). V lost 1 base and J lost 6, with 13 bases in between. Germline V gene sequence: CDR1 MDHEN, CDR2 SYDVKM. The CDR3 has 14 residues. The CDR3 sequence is CASSLYGGLGEQYF. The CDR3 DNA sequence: TGTGCCAGCAGTTTATATGGGGGACTGGGCGAGCAGTACTTC.

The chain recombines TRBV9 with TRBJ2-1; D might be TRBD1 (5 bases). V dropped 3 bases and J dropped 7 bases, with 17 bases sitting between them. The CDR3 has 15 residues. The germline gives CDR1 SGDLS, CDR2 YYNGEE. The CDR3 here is CASSAEGVMVNEQFF. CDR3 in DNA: TGTGCCAGCAGCGCCGAAGGGGTGATGGTGAATGAGCAGTTCTTC.

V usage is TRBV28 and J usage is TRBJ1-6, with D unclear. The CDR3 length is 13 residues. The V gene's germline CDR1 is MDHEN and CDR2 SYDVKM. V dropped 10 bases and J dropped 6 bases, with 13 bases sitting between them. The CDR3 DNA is TGTGCCATCCGGTTGGGCTTTAATTCACCCCTCCACTTT. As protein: CAIRLGFNSPLHF.

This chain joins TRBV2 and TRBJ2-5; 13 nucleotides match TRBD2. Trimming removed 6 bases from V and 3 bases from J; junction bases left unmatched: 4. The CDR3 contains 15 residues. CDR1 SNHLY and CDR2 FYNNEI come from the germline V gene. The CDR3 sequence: CASRGTSGAEETQYF. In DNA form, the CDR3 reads TGTGCCAGCAGAGGGACTAGCGGGGCCGAAGAGACCCAGTACTTC.

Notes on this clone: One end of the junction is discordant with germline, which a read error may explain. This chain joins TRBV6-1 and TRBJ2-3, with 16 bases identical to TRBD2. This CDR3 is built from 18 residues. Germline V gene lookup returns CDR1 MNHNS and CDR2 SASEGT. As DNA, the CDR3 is TGTGCCAGCACTGAAGGGACTAGCGGGAGGGCCGGTACAGATACGCAGTATTTT. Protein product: CASTEGTSGRAGTDTQYF.

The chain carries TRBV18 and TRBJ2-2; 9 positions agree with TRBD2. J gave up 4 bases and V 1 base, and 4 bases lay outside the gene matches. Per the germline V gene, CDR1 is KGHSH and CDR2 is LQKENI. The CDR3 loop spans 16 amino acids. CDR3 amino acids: CASSPLAGVSTGELFF. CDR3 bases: TGTGCCAGCTCACCACTAGCGGGAGTAAGCACCGGGGAGCTGTTTTTT.

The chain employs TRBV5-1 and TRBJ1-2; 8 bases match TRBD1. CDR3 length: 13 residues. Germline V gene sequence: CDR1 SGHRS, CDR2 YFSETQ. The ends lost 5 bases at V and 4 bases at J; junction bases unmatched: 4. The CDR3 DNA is TGCGCCAGCAGGTCAGGGGGCGTCTATGGCTACACCTTC. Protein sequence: CASRSGGVYGYTF. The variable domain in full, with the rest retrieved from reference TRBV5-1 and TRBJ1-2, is KAGVTQTPRYLIKTRGQQVTLSCSPISGHRSVSWYQQTPGQGLQFLFEYFSETQRNKGNFPGRFSGRQFSNSRSEMNVSTLELGDSALYLCASRSGGVYGYTFGSGTRLTVV.

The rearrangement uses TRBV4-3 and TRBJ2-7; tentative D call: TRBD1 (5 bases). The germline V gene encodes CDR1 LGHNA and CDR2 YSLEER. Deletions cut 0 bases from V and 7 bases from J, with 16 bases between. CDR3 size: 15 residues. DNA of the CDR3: TGCGCCAGCAGCCAAGAAGTTTGGGGCTCGAGGGAGCAGTACTTC. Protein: CASSQEVWGSREQYF.

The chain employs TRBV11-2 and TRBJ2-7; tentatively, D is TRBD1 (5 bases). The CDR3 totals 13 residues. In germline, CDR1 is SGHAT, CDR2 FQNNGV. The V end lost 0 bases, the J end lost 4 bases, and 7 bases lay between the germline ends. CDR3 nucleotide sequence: TGTGCCAGCAGCTTAGATGGGGCTTACGAGCAGTACTTC. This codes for CASSLDGAYEQYF.

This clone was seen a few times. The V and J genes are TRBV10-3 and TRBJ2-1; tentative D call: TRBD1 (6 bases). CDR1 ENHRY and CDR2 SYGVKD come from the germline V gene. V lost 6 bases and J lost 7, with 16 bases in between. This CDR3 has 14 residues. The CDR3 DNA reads TGTGCCATCAGGGACAGTACTCAAGGGAATGAGCAGTTCTTC. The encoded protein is CAIRDSTQGNEQFF.

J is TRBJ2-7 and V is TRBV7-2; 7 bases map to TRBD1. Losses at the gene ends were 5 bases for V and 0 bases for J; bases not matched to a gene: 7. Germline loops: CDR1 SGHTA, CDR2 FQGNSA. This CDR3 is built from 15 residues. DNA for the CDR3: TGTGCCAGCAGCCAACTGGGACAGCTCTCCTACGAGCAGTACTTC. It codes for CASSQLGQLSYEQYF.

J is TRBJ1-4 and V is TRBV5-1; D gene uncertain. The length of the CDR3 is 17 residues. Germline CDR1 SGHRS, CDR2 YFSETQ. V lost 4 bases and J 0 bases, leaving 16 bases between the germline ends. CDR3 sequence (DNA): TGCGCCAGCAGCGTCCGACGCGTGGAGGCAACTAATGAAAAACTGTTTTTT. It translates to CASSVRRVEATNEKLFF.

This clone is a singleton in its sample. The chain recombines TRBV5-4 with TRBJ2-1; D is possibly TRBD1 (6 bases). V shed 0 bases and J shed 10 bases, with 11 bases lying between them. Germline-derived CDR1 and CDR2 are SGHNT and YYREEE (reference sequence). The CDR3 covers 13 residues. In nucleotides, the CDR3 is TGTGCCAGCAGCTTGGATTGGGGGCAGGAGCAGTTCTTC. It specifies CASSLDWGQEQFF.

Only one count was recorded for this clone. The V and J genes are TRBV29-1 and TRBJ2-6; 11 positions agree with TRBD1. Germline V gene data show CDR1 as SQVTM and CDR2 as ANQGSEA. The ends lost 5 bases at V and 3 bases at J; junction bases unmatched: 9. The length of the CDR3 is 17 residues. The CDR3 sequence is CSVYRTGGLGGANVLTF. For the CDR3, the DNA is TGCAGCGTTTACCGGACAGGGGGCTTGGGTGGGGCCAACGTCCTGACTTTC. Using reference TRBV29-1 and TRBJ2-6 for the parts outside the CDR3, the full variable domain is SAVISQKPSRDICQRGTSLTIQCQVDSQVTMMFWYRQQPGQSLTLIATANQGSEATYESGFVIDKFPISRPNLTFSTLTVSNMSPEDSSIYLCSVYRTGGLGGANVLTFGAGSRLTVL.

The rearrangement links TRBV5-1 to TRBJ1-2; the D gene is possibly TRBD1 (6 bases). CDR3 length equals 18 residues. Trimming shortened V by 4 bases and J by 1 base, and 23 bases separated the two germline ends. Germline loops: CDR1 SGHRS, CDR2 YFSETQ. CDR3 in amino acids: CASSPWGGLKGNNYGYTF. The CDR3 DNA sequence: TGCGCCAGCAGCCCCTGGGGGGGGCTCAAGGGGAATAACTATGGCTACACCTTC.

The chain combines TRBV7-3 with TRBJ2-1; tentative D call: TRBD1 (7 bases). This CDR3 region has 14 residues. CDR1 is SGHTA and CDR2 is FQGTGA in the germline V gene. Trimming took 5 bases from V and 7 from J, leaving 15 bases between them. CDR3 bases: TGTGCCAGCAGCCGACTAGGGGGCGGGAATGAGCAGTTCTTC. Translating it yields CASSRLGGGNEQFF.

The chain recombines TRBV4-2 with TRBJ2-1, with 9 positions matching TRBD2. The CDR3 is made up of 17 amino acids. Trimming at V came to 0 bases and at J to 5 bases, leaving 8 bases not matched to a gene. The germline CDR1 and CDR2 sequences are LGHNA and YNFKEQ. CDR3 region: CASSQDLAGGPNNEQFF. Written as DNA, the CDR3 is TGTGCCAGCAGCCAAGATCTGGCGGGAGGGCCAAACAATGAGCAGTTCTTC.

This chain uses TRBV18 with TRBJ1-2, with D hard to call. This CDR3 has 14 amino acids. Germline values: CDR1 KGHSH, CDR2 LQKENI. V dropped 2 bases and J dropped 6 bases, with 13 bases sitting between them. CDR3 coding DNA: TGTGCCAGCTCACCAGCGGAGAGGTTACATGGCTACACCTTC. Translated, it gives CASSPAERLHGYTF.

CDR3 in DNA: TGTGCCAGCAGCGTGGGGACTAGCCTCGGCCGAGAGACCCAGTACTTC. This translates into CASSVGTSLGRETQYF. The V and J genes are TRBV9 and TRBJ2-5, with 9 bases that match TRBD2. The V gene's germline CDR1 is SGDLS and CDR2 YYNGEE. V shed 2 bases, J shed 4 bases, and the junction held 9 bases outside the gene matches. The CDR3 has 16 amino acids.

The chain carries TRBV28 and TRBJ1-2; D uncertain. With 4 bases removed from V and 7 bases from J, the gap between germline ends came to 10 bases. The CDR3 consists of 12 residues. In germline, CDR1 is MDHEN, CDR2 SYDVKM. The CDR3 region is CASSSASGGYTF. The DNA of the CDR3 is TGTGCCAGCAGTTCCGCCAGCGGTGGCTACACCTTC.